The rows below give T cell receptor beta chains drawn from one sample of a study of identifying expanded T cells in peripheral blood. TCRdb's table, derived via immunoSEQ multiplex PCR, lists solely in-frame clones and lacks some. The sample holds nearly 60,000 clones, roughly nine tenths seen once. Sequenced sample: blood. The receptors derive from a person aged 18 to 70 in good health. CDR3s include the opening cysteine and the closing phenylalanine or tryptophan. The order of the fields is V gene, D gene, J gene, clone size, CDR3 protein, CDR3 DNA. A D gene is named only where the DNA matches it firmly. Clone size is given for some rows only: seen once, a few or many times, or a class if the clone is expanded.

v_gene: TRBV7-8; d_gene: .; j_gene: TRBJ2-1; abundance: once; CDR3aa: CASSLAVNSYNEQFF; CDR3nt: TGTGCCAGCAGCTTAGCCGTGAACTCCTACAATGAGCAGTTCTTC
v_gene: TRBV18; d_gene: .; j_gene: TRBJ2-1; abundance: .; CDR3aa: CASSPGQRQNNEQFF; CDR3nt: TGTGCCAGCTCACCCGGCCAACGACAGAACAATGAGCAGTTCTTC
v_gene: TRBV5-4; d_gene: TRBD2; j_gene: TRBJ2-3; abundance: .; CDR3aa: CASSFREDTDTQYF; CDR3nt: TGTGCCAGCAGCTTCCGGGAGGACACAGATACGCAGTATTTT
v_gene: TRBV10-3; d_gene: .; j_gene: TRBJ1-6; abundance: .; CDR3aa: CAISDSGGKNSPLHF; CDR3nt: TGTGCCATCAGTGATTCGGGGGGGAAAAATTCACCCCTCCACTTT
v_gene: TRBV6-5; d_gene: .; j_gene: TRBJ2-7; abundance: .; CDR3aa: CASSNLYEQYF; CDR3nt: TGTGCCAGCAGCAACCTCTACGAGCAGTACTTC
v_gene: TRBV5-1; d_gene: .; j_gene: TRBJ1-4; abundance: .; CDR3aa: CASRPGSENEKLFF; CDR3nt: TGCGCCAGCAGGCCGGGATCCGAAAATGAAAAACTGTTTTTT
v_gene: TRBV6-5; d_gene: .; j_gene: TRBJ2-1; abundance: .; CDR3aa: CASRSSGTYYNEQFF; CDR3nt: TGTGCCAGCAGGTCCTCCGGCACATACTACAATGAGCAGTTCTTC
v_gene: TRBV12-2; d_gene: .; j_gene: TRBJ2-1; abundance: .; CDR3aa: CASHPERGGSGYNEQFF; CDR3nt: TGTGCAAGCCACCCGGAGCGGGGGGGGTCCGGATACAATGAGCAGTTCTTC
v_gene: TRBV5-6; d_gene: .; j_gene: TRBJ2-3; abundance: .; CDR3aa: CASSLAARTDTQYF; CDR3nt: TGTGCCAGCAGCTTGGCTGCCAGAACAGATACGCAGTATTTT
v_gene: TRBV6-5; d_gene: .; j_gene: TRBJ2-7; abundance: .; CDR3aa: CASSYSMAYEQYF; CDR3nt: TGTGCCAGCAGTTACTCGATGGCCTACGAGCAGTACTTC
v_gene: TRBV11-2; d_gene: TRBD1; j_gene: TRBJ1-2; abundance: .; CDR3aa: CASRRTGSAAYGYTF; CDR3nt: TGTGCCAGCAGACGGACAGGGTCGGCCGCCTATGGCTACACCTTC
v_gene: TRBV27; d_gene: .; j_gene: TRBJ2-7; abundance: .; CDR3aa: CASSFKQGPYEQYF; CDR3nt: TGTGCCAGCAGTTTCAAACAGGGACCTTACGAGCAGTACTTC
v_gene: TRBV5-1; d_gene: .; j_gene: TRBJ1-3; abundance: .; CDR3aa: CASSLSSGLGRNTIYF; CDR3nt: TGCGCCAGCAGCTTGTCGAGCGGCCTCGGCAGAAACACCATATATTTT
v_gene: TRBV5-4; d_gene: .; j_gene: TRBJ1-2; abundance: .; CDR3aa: CASSLGPVSATGGYTF; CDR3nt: TGTGCCAGCAGCTTAGGTCCGGTTAGCGCCACGGGGGGCTACACCTTC
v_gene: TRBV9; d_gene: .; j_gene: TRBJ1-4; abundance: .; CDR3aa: CASSVVGRPDEKLFF; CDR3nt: TGTGCCAGCAGCGTAGTGGGACGGCCTGATGAAAAACTGTTTTTT
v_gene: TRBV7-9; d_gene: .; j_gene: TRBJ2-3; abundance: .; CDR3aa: CASSLVGSTDTQYF; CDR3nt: TGTGCCAGCAGCTTAGTCGGCTCCACAGATACGCAGTATTTT
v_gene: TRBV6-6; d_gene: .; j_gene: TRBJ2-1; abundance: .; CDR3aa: CASSYSGYHEQFF; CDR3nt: TGTGCCAGCAGTTATAGCGGCTACCATGAGCAGTTCTTC
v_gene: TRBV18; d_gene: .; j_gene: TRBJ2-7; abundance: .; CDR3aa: CASSPSSTYEQYF; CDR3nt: TGTGCCAGCTCACCATCGAGCACCTACGAGCAGTACTTC
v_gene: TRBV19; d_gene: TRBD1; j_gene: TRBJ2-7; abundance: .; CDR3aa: CASSRTGRGQTYEQYF; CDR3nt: TGTGCCAGTAGTAGAACGGGCAGGGGGCAAACCTACGAGCAGTACTTC
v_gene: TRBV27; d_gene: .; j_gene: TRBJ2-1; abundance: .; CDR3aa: CASSLWDQPNEQFF; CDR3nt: TGTGCCAGCAGTTTATGGGACCAGCCCAATGAGCAGTTCTTC
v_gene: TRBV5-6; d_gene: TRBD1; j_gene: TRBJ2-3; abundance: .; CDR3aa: CASSRRQGLTDTQYF; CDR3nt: TGTGCCAGCAGCAGGAGACAGGGGCTCACAGATACGCAGTATTTT
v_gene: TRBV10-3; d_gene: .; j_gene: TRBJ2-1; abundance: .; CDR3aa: CAISESGLASGDEQFF; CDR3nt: TGTGCCATCAGTGAGTCAGGTTTGGCCTCGGGGGATGAGCAGTTCTTC
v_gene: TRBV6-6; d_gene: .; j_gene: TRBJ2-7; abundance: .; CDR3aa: CASSYQSYEQYF; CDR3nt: TGTGCCAGCAGTTACCAGTCCTACGAGCAGTACTTC
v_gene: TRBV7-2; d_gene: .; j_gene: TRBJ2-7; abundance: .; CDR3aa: CASSLRRGYEQYF; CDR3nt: TGTGCCAGCAGCTTAAGGAGGGGTTACGAGCAGTACTTC
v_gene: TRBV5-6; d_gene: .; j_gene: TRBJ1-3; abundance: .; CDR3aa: CASSRWGGNTIYF; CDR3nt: TGTGCCAGCAGCCGATGGGGTGGAAACACCATATATTTT
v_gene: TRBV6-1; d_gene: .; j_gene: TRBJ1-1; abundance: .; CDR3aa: CASSEPGRTGAIEAFF; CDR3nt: TGTGCCAGCAGTGAGCCGGGACGGACCGGGGCTATAGAAGCTTTCTTT
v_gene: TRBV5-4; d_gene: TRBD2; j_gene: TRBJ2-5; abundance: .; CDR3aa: CASSLERTSGQETQYF; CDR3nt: TGTGCCAGCAGCTTGGAGAGGACTAGCGGACAAGAGACCCAGTACTTC
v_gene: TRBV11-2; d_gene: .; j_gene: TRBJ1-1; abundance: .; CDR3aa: CASSARPPTEAFF; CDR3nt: TGTGCCAGCAGCGCCCGACCCCCCACTGAAGCTTTCTTT
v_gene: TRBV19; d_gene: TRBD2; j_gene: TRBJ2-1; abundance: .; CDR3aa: CASTGLAGEYNEQFF; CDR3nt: TGTGCCAGTACGGGACTAGCGGGAGAGTACAATGAGCAGTTCTTC
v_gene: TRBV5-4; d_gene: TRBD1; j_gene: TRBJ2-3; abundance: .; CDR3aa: CASSYAGQGADTQYF; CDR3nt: TGTGCCAGCAGCTACGCGGGACAGGGGGCAGATACGCAGTATTTT
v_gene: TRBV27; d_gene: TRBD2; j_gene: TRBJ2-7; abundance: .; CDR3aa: CASSPGLASYEQYF; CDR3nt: TGTGCCAGCAGTCCGGGACTAGCCTCCTACGAGCAGTACTTC
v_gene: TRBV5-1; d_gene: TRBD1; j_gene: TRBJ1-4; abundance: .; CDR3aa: CASSSTGRHEKLFF; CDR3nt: TGCGCCAGCAGTTCGACAGGGCGGCATGAAAAACTGTTTTTT
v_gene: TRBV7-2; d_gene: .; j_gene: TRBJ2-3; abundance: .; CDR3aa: CASSSGLVRTDTQYF; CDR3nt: TGTGCCAGCAGCTCGGGACTTGTGCGCACAGATACGCAGTATTTT
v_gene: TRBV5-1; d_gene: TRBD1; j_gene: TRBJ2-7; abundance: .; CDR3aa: CASSYGTDGMAYEQYF; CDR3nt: TGCGCCAGCAGCTACGGGACAGATGGAATGGCCTACGAGCAGTACTTC
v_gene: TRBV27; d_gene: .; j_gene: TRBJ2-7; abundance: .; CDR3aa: CASSSGRKF; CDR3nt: TGTGCCAGCAGTTCGGGACGGAAATTC
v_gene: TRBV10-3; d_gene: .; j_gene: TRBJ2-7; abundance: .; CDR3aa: CAISESGLAENYEQYF; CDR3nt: TGTGCCATCAGTGAGTCAGGATTAGCGGAAAACTACGAGCAGTACTTC
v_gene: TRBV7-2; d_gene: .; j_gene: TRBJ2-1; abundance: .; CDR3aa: CASSLAGPSSEQFF; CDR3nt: TGTGCCAGCAGCTTAGCAGGGCCTAGTAGTGAGCAGTTCTTC
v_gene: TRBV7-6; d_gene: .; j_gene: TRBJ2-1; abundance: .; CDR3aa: CASSLETGNEQFF; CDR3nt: TGTGCCAGCAGCTTAGAGACGGGGAATGAGCAGTTCTTC
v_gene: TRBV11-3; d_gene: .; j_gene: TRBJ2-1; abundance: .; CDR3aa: CASSLFSRHEQFF; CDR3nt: TGTGCCAGCAGCTTATTTTCACGTCATGAGCAGTTCTTC
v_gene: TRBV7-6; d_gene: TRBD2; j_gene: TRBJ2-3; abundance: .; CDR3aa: CASSSPGGATSTDTQYF; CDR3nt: TGTGCCAGCAGCTCACCCGGGGGGGCGACTAGCACAGATACGCAGTATTTT
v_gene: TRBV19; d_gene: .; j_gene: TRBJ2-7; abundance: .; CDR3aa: CASSITRGSGEQYF; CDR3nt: TGTGCCAGTAGTATTACGAGGGGTTCGGGGGAGCAGTACTTC
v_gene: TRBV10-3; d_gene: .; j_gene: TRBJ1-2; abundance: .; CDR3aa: CAISPGTYGYTF; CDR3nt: TGTGCCATCAGCCCGGGGACCTATGGCTACACCTTC
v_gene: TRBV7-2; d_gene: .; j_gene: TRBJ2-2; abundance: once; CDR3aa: CASSSLVRNTGELFF; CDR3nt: TGTGCCAGCAGCTCCCTCGTCAGGAACACCGGGGAGCTGTTTTTT
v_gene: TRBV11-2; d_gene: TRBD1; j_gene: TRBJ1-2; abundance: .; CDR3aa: CASSRTGGLDGYTF; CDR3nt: TGTGCCAGCAGCCGGACAGGGGGCTTGGATGGCTACACCTTC
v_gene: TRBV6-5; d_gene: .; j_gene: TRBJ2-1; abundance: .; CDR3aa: CASSPRWSSYNEQFF; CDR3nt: TGTGCCAGCAGTCCCCGATGGAGCTCCTACAATGAGCAGTTCTTC
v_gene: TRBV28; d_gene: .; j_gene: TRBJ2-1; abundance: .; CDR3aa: CASSLRTNHNEQFF; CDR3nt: TGTGCCAGCAGTTTAAGGACTAACCACAATGAGCAGTTCTTC
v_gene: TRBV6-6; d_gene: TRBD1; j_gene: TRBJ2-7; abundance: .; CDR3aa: CASSSRTGASYEQYF; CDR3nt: TGTGCCAGCAGTTCACGGACAGGTGCCTCCTACGAGCAGTACTTC
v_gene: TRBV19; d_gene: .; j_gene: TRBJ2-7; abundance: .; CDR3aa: CASSINPGSYEQYF; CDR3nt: TGTGCCAGTAGTATCAACCCAGGTTCCTACGAGCAGTACTTC